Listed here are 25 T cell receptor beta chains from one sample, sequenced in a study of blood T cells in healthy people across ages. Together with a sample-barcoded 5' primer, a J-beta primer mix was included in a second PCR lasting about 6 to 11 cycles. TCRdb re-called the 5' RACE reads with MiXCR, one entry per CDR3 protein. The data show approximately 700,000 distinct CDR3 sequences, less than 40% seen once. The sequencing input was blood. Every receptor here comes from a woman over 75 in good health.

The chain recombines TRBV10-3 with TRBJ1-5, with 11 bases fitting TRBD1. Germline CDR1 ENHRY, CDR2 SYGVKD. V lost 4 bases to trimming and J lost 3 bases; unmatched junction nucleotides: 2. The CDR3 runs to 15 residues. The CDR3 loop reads CAISGDRGDNQPQHF. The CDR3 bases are TGTGCCATCAGTGGGGACAGGGGGGACAATCAGCCCCAGCATTTT.

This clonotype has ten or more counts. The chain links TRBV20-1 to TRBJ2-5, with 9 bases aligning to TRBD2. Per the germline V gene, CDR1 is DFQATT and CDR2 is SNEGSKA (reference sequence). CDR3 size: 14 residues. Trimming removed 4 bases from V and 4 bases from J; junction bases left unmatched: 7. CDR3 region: CSAIRRGGLETQYF. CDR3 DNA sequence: TGCAGTGCTATTCGGCGGGGGGGCCTAGAGACCCAGTACTTC.

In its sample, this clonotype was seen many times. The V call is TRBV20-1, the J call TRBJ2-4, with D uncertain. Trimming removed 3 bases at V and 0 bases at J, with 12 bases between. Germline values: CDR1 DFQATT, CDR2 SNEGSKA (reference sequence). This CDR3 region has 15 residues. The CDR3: CSASITDLAKNIQYF. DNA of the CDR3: TGCAGTGCTAGTATTACAGATCTAGCCAAAAACATTCAGTACTTC.

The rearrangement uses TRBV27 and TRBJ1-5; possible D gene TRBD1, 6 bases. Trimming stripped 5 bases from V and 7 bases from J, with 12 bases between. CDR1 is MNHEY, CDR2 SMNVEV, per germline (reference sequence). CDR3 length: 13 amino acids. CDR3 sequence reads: CASSRGPGQPQHF. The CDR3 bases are TGTGCCAGCAGTCGGGGGCCCGGGCAGCCCCAGCATTTT.

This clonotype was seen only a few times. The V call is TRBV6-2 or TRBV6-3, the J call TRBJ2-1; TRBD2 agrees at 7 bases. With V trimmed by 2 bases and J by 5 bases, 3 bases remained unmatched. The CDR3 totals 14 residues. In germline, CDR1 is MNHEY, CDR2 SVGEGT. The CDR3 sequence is CASSYGTNHNEQFF. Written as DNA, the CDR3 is TGTGCCAGCAGTTACGGGACTAACCACAATGAGCAGTTCTTC.

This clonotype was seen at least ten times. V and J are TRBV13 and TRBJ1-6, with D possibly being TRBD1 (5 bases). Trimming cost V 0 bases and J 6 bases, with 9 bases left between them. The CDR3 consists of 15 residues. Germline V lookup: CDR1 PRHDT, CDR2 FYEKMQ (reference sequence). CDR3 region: CASSLGGVGNSPLHF. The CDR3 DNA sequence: TGTGCCAGCAGCTTAGGAGGGGTCGGTAATTCACCCCTCCACTTT.

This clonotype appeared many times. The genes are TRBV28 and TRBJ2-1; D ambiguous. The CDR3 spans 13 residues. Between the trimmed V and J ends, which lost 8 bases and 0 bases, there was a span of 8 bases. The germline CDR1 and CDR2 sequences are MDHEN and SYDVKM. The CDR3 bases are TGTGCCAGCGGGGTAAGCTCCTACAATGAGCAGTTCTTC. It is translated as CASGVSSYNEQFF.

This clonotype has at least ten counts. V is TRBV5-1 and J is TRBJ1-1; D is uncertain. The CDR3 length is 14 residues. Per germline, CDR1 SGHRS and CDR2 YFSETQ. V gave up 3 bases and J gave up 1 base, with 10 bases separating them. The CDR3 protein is CASSSNLGNTEAFF. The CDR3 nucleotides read TGCGCCAGCAGCTCGAACTTAGGGAACACTGAAGCTTTCTTT.

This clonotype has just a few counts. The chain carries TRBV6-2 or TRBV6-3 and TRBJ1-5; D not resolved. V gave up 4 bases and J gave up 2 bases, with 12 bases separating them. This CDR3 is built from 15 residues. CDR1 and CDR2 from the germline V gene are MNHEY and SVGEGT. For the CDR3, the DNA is TGTGCCAGCAGTTCCCACCAGCGGGGCAATCAGCCCCAGCATTTT. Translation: CASSSHQRGNQPQHF.

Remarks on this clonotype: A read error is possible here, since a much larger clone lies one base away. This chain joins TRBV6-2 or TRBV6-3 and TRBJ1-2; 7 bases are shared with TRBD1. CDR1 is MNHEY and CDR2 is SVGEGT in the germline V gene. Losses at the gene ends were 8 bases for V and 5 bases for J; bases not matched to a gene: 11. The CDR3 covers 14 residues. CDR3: CASATVGQAYGYTF. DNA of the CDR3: TGTGCCAGCGCCACCGTTGGACAGGCTTATGGCTACACCTTC.

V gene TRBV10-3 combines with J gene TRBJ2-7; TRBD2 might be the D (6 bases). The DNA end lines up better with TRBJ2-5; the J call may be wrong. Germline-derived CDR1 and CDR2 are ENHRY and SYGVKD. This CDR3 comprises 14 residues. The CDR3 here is CAIREGLTGETQYF. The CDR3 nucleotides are TGTGCCATCAGAGAAGGACTAACGGGGGAGACCCAGTACTTC.

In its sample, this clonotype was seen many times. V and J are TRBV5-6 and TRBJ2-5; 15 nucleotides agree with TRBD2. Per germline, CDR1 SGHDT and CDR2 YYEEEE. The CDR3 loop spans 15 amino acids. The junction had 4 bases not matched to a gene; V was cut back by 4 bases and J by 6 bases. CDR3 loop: CASSRGTSGGKTQYF. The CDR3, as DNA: TGTGCCAGCAGCCGGGGGACTAGCGGGGGGAAGACCCAGTACTTC.

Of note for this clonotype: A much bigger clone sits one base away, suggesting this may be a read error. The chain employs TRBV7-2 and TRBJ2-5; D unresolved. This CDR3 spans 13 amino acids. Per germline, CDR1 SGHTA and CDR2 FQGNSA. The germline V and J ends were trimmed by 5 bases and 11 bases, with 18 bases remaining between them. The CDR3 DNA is TGTGCCAGCAGCCCGCTATCGGGCAATGAGCAGTACTTC. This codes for CASSPLSGNEQYF. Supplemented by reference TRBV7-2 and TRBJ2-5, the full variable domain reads GAGVSQSPSNKVTEKGKDVELRCDPISGHTALYWYRQSLGQGLEFLIYFQGNSAPDKSGLPSDRFSAERTGGSVSTLTIQRTQQEDSAVYLCASSPLSGNEQYFGPGTRLLVL.

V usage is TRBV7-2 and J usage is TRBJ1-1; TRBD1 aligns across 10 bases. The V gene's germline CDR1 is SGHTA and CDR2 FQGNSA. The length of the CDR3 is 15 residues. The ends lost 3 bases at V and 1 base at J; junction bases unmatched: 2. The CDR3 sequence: CASSLGDRGNTEAFF. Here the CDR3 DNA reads TGTGCCAGCAGCTTGGGGGACAGGGGGAACACTGAAGCTTTCTTT.

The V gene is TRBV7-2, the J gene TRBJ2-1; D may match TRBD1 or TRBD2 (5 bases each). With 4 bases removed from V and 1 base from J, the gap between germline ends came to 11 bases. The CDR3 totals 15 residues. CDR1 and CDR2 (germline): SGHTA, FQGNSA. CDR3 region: CASSYRDPSYNEQFF. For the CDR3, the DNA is TGTGCCAGCAGCTATAGGGACCCTTCCTACAATGAGCAGTTCTTC.

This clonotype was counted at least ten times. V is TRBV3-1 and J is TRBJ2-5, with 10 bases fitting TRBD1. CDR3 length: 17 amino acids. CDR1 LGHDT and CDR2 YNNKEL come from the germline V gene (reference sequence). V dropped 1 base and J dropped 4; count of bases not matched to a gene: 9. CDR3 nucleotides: TGTGCCAGCAGCCAAGGCGTAGGACAGGGGGGACGAGAGACCCAGTACTTC. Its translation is CASSQGVGQGGRETQYF.

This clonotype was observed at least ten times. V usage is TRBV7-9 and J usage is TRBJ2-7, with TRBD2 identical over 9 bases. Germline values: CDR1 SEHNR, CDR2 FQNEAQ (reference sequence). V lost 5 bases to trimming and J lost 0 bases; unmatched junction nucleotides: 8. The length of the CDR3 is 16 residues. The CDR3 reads CASSTAGGGASYEQYF. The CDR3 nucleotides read TGTGCCAGCAGCACCGCGGGCGGGGGGGCCTCCTACGAGCAGTACTTC. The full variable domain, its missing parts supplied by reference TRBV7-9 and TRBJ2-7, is DTGVSQNPRHKITKRGQNVTFRCDPISEHNRLYWYRQTLGQGPEFLTYFQNEAQLEKSRLLSDRFSAERPKGSFSTLEIQRTEQGDSAMYLCASSTAGGGASYEQYFGPGTRLTVT.

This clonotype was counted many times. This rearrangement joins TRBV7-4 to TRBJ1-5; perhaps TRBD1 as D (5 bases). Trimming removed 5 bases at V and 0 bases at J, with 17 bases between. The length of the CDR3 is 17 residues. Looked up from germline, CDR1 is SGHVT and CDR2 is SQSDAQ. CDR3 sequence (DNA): TGTGCCAGCAGCGTGGCCGGGGGATTAAATAGCAATCAGCCCCAGCATTTT. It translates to CASSVAGGLNSNQPQHF.

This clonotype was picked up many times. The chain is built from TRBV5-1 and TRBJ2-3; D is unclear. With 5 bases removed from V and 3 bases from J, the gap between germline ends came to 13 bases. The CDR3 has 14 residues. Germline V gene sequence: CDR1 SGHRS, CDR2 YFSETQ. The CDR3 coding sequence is TGCGCCAGCAGGTGGTCTCAACCAACAGATACGCAGTATTTT. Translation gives CASRWSQPTDTQYF.

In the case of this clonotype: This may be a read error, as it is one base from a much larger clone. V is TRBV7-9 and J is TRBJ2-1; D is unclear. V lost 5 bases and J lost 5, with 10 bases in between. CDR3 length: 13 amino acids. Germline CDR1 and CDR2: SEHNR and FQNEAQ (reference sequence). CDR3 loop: CASSPGIHNEQFF. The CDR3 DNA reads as TGTGCCAGCAGCCCCGGCATCCACAATGAGCAGTTCTTC. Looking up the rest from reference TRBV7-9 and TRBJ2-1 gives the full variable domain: DTGVSQNPRHKITKRGQNVTFRCDPISEHNRLYWYRQTLGQGPEFLTYFQNEAQLEKSRLLSDRFSAERPKGSFSTLEIQRTEQGDSAMYLCASSPGIHNEQFFGPGTRLTVL.

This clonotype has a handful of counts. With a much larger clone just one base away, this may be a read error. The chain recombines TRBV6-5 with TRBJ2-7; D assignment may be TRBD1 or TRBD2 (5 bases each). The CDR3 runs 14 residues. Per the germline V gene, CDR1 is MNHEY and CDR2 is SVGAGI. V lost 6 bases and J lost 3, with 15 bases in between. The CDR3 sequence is CASRPREGDYEQYF. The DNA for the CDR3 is TGTGCCAGCAGGCCCCGGGAAGGGGACTACGAGCAGTACTTC.

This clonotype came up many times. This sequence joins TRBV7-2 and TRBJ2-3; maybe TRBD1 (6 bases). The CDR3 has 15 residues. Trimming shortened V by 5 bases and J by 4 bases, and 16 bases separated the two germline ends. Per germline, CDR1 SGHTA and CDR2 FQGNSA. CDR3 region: CASSTRGTSSDTQYF. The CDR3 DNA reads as TGTGCCAGCAGCACTCGTGGGACAAGTTCAGATACGCAGTATTTT. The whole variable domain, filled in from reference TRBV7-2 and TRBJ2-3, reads GAGVSQSPSNKVTEKGKDVELRCDPISGHTALYWYRQSLGQGLEFLIYFQGNSAPDKSGLPSDRFSAERTGGSVSTLTIQRTQQEDSAVYLCASSTRGTSSDTQYFGPGTRLTVL.

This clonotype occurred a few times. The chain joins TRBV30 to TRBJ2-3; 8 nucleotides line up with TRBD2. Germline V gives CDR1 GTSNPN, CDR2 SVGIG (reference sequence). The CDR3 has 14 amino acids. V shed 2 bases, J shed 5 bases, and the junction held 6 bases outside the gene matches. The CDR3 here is CAWSTSGGIDTQYF. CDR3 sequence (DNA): TGTGCCTGGAGTACCAGCGGGGGAATAGATACGCAGTATTTT. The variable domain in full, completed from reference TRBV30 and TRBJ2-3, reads SQTIHQWPATLVQPVGSPLSLECTVEGTSNPNLYWYRQAAGRGLQLLFYSVGIGQISSEVPQNLSASRPQDRQFILSSKKLLLSDSGFYLCAWSTSGGIDTQYFGPGTRLTVL.

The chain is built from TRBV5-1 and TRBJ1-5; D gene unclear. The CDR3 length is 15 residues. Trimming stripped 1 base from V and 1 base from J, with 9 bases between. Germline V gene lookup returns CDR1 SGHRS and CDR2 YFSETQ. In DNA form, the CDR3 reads TGCGCCAGCAGCTTGTCCGGGCTGAGCAATCAGCCCCAGCATTTT. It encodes CASSLSGLSNQPQHF.

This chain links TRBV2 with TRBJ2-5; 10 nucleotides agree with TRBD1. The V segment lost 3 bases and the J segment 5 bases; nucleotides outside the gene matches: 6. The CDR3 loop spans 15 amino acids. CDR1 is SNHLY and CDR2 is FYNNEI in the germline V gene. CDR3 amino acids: CASSETGGIIETQYF. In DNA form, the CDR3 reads TGTGCCAGCAGTGAGACAGGGGGCATCATTGAGACCCAGTACTTC.